The sequence of this T cell receptor beta chain was determined in a study of cytomegalovirus exposure and HLA in healthy donors. Study-level points and caveats: The study recorded 160 or so TCR beta chains that were cytomegalovirus-associated. Testing in vitro showed three CMV-associated chains specific for CMV antigens. Reports credit the classifier with highly specific, highly sensitive diagnosis of cytomegalovirus status.

The CDR3 totals 17 residues. Germline assignment: CDR1 SEHNR and CDR2 FQNEAQ (reference sequence). Losses at the gene ends were 5 bases for V and 5 bases for J; bases not matched to a gene: 15. Concerning this clone itself: Its antigen is unidentified.

It was with 60 Vbeta and 13 Jbeta primers that the PCR ran. Sequencing was performed with immunoSEQ multiplex PCR; in TCRdb, only in-frame clones are kept and a portion is missing. In the table there are roughly 100,000 clones, 60% to 85% of which are singletons. The clonotype was recovered from a male donor in good health and CMV-seronegative. The chain is built from TRBV7-9 and TRBJ2-7; 10 positions match TRBD2. The sequenced sample was PBMCs. This chain's CDR3 is CASSDDSFSGRFHEQYF. The DNA of the CDR3 is TGTGCCAGCAGCGACGATTCGTTTAGCGGGAGGTTCCACGAGCAGTACTTC. The complete variable domain, with remaining parts taken from reference TRBV7-9 and TRBJ2-7, reads DTGVSQNPRHKITKRGQNVTFRCDPISEHNRLYWYRQTLGQGPEFLTYFQNEAQLEKSRLLSDRFSAERPKGSFSTLEIQRTEQGDSAMYLCASSDDSFSGRFHEQYFGPGTRLTVT.